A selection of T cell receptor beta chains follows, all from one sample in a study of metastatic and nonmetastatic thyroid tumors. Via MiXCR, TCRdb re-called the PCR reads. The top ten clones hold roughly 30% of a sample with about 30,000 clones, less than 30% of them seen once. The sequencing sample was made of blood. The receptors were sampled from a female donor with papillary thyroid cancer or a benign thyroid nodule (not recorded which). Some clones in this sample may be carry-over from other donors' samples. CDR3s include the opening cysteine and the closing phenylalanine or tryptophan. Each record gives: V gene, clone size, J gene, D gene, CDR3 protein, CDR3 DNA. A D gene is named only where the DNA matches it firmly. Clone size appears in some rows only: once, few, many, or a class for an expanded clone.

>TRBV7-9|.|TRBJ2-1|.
CASSLTTSNEQFF
TGTGCCAGCAGCCTGACGACTAGCAATGAGCAGTTCTTC
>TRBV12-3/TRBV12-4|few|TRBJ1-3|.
CASSSGGPGNTIYF
TGTGCCAGCAGTTCGGGGGGGCCTGGAAACACCATATATTTT
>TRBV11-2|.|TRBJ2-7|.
CASSPAIEQYF
TGTGCCAGCAGCCCAGCTATCGAGCAGTACTTC
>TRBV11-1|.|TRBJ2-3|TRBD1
CASSVRGFRTDTQYF
TGTGCCAGCAGCGTCAGGGGGTTTCGCACAGATACGCAGTATTTT
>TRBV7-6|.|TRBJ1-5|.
CASSLGAGVQPQHF
TGTGCCAGCAGCTTAGGGGCAGGTGTTCAGCCCCAGCATTTT
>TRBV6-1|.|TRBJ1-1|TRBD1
CASILSYAGGIPEAFF
TGTGCCAGCATCTTGAGCTATGCAGGGGGCATCCCTGAAGCTTTCTTT
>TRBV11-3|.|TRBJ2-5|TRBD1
CASSLGRLGTGQETQYF
TGTGCCAGCAGCTTAGGAAGGTTAGGGACAGGCCAAGAGACCCAGTACTTC
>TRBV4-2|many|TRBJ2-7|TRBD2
CASSQGLAGAEQYF
TGTGCCAGCAGCCAAGGTCTAGCGGGAGCCGAGCAGTACTTC
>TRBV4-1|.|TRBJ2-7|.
CASSQAGTWATYEQYF
TGCGCCAGCAGCCAGGCCGGGACATGGGCCACCTACGAGCAGTACTTC
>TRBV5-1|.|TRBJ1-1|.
CASSPGLNTEAFF
TGCGCCAGCAGCCCGGGGTTGAACACTGAAGCTTTCTTT
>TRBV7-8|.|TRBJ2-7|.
CASSLLEGNEQYF
TGTGCCAGCAGCTTATTGGAGGGCAACGAGCAGTACTTC
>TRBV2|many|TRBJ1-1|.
CASNPQSGIATEAFF
TGTGCCAGCAACCCCCAGTCCGGTATCGCCACTGAAGCTTTCTTT
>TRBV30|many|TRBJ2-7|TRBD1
CAWTWDRGLEQYF
TGTGCCTGGACCTGGGACAGGGGGCTCGAGCAGTACTTC
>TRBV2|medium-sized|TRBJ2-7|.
CASSEAVGYEQYF
TGTGCCAGCAGTGAAGCGGTGGGGTACGAGCAGTACTTC
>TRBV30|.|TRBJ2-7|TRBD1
CAWSKPGQGPYEQYF
TGTGCCTGGAGTAAACCGGGACAGGGACCCTACGAGCAGTACTTC
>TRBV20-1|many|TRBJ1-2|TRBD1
CSARNRGTYGYTF
TGCAGTGCTAGAAACAGGGGAACCTATGGCTACACCTTC
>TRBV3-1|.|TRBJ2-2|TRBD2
CASSRLASTGELFF
TGTGCCAGCAGCCGACTAGCGTCCACCGGGGAGCTGTTTTTT